The 12 T cell receptor beta chains below all came from one sample that was sequenced in a study of blood T cell repertoires in COVID-19. The repertoire was sequenced with immunoSEQ multiplex PCR; TCRdb's copy has only in-frame clones and lacks some. The data hold approximately 350,000 clones, with 89% observed a single time. Sequencing was done on a sample of peripheral blood. These receptors were taken from a woman aged 30 to 39 with COVID-19, enrolled during active disease.

V usage is TRBV27 and J usage is TRBJ1-5, with D possibly being TRBD1 (6 bases). Trimming removed 2 bases at V and 0 bases at J, with 14 bases between. CDR1 and CDR2 (germline): MNHEY, SMNVEV (reference sequence). The CDR3 sequence is 17 residues long. In DNA, the CDR3 is TGTGCCAGCAGTTTAAGGGCAAACAGGGATAGCAATCAGCCCCAGCATTTT. The encoded protein is CASSLRANRDSNQPQHF.

The rearrangement joins TRBV3-1 (or the pseudogene TRBV3-2) to TRBJ2-1; 8 bases fit TRBD1. Trimming removed 1 base from V and 1 base from J; junction bases left unmatched: 0. Germline V CDR1 and CDR2: LGHDT, YNNKEL (reference sequence). This CDR3 has 15 amino acids. CDR3 DNA: TGTGCCAGCAGCCAAGGGACAGGGTCCTACAATGAGCAGTTCTTC. Protein product: CASSQGTGSYNEQFF.

The J gene is TRBJ2-2, the V gene TRBV7-2; 9 bases line up with TRBD1. Germline CDR1 is SGHTA and CDR2 is FQGNSA. The CDR3 is 16 residues long. J gave up 5 bases and V 4 bases, and 8 bases lay outside the gene matches. CDR3 in DNA: TGTGCCAGCAGCTCCCCGGGACAGGGTAGAACCGGGGAGCTGTTTTTT. Residues: CASSSPGQGRTGELFF.

The V call is TRBV6-5, the J call TRBJ2-1; 8 positions match TRBD2. Germline CDR1 is MNHEY and CDR2 is SVGAGI. This CDR3 has 14 residues. Trimming cost V 6 bases and J 7 bases; bases outside gene matches: 8. The CDR3 coding sequence is TGTGCCAGCAGCCCCGGGGGGGCGAGAAATGAGCAGTTCTTC. Its protein product is CASSPGGARNEQFF.

The rearrangement joins TRBV6-2 or TRBV6-3 to TRBJ2-1; possible D gene TRBD1, 6 bases. V gave up 0 bases and J gave up 0 bases, with 9 bases separating them. There are 16 residues in the CDR3. Germline-derived CDR1 and CDR2 are MNHEY and SVGEGT. The CDR3 spells CASSYSRGSSYNEQFF. The CDR3 nucleotides are TGTGCCAGCAGTTACTCCAGGGGTAGCTCCTACAATGAGCAGTTCTTC.

The gene calls are TRBV11-3 and TRBJ2-1; TRBD2 matches at 14 bases. V lost 5 bases to trimming and J lost 9 bases; unmatched junction nucleotides: 6. The CDR3 runs 15 residues. Germline assignment: CDR1 SGHNT and CDR2 YENEEA. CDR3 bases: TGTGCCAGCAGCATCGGGACTAGCGGGAGCGGTGAGCAGTTCTTC. Translating it yields CASSIGTSGSGEQFF.

V and J are TRBV5-6 and TRBJ1-2, with D perhaps matching TRBD1 (6 bases). CDR3 length: 13 amino acids. Per germline, CDR1 SGHDT and CDR2 YYEEEE. The ends were cut back, 0 bases at V and 4 bases at J, with 7 bases in the middle. Here the CDR3 reads CASSLEQGYGYTF. CDR3 sequence (DNA): TGTGCCAGCAGCTTGGAACAGGGCTATGGCTACACCTTC.

The V call is TRBV24-1, the J call TRBJ1-5; D is perhaps TRBD1 (6 bases). This CDR3 is 13 amino acids long. Looked up from germline, CDR1 is KGHDR and CDR2 is SFDVKD. Deletions cut 10 bases from V and 6 bases from J, with 15 bases between. CDR3 in amino acids: CATAGGGVQPQHF. For the CDR3, the DNA is TGTGCCACTGCTGGGGGGGGCGTTCAGCCCCAGCATTTT.

This clone was seen just once. The V gene is TRBV19, the J gene TRBJ2-1; 9 bases fit TRBD2. V shed 6 bases and J 5 bases; nucleotides not matched to a gene: 8. The CDR3 runs 15 residues. The germline CDR1 and CDR2 sequences are LNHDA and SQIVND (reference sequence). CDR3 sequence reads: CASSPGLAIDNEQFF. DNA for the CDR3: TGTGCCAGTAGCCCGGGACTAGCCATAGACAATGAGCAGTTCTTC.

This chain links TRBV4-2 with TRBJ2-3, with D perhaps matching TRBD2 (5 bases). This CDR3 contains 14 residues. Trimming stripped 0 bases from V and 4 bases from J, with 8 bases between. CDR1 and CDR2 from the germline V gene are LGHNA and YNFKEQ. For the CDR3, the DNA is TGTGCCAGCAGCCAAGATCCAGCGGCAGATACGCAGTATTTT. It codes for CASSQDPAADTQYF.

The CDR3 spells CASSVGLPGTLQETQYF. Written as DNA, the CDR3 is TGTGCCAGCAGCGTAGGGCTGCCCGGGACTCTCCAAGAGACCCAGTACTTC. The chain employs TRBV9 and TRBJ2-5; tentative D call: TRBD2 (6 bases). The V and J ends lost 0 bases and 1 base respectively, with 16 bases between them. CDR3 length equals 17 residues. Germline V lookup: CDR1 SGDLS, CDR2 YYNGEE.

The V and J genes are TRBV10-1 and TRBJ2-1, with TRBD2 as a possible D gene (6 bases). The germline gives CDR1 WNHNN, CDR2 SYGVQD (reference sequence). Trimming removed 4 bases at V and 9 bases at J, with 13 bases between. This CDR3 is built from 13 residues. Written as DNA, the CDR3 is TGCGCCAGCAGTGGAGGAGGGGTGGGTGAGCAGTTCTTC. Protein product: CASSGGGVGEQFF.